This T cell receptor (beta chain) was identified during a study of CD8 T cells in ankylosing spondylitis. General study results and limits: There was a TCR beta motif, made of eight highly homologous variants, that appeared characteristic of ankylosing spondylitis blood. Reactive arthritis synovial fluid and blood were previously reported to contain some motif variants. Matched synovial fluid from ankylosing spondylitis patients was reported to be enriched for disease-linked clones.

TCRdb called the 5' RACE reads again in MiXCR, with one record for every CDR3 protein. The sample lists 250,000 or so distinct CDR3 sequences, about 20% seen once, with around 32% in the top ten. The CDR3 spans 15 residues. Germline CDR1 is SGHTA and CDR2 is FQGNSA. Trimming took 1 base from V and 3 from J, leaving 13 bases between them. This clonotype was observed a handful of times. Its antigen is unknown. Source material: blood, either unsorted or a sorted T cell fraction (not recorded which). The chain employs TRBV7-2 and TRBJ2-7, with D tentatively TRBD1 or TRBD2 (5 bases each). This clonotype originated in a male donor with ankylosing spondylitis or in good health (not recorded which). CDR3 sequence (DNA): TGTGCCAGCAGCTTAGAGGGACGTCTTCACTACGAGCAGTACTTC. Translated: CASSLEGRLHYEQYF. The whole variable domain, remainder taken from reference TRBV7-2 and TRBJ2-7, is GAGVSQSPSNKVTEKGKDVELRCDPISGHTALYWYRQSLGQGLEFLIYFQGNSAPDKSGLPSDRFSAERTGGSVSTLTIQRTQQEDSAVYLCASSLEGRLHYEQYFGPGTRLTVT.